At least ten counts were recorded for the clone carrying this T cell receptor beta chain. Antigen unknown. TCRbeta library preparation incorporated unique molecular identifiers. In TCRdb, the PCR reads were re-called with MiXCR into one record per CDR3 protein. Found here are over 200,000 distinct CDR3 sequences, approximately 10% of them singletons; the top ten hold roughly 28%. The record originates from a study of T-cell reconstitution after alpha-beta-depleted transplantation in children. Study-wide points: One year after transplant, T-cell counts and diversity came mostly from newly produced T cells. Diversity of TCRbeta at day 60 was high in some patients, arising from surviving recipient T cells and thymic progenitors.

The V end lost 4 bases, the J end lost 5 bases, and 14 bases lay between the germline ends. Per germline, CDR1 SQVTM and CDR2 ANQGSEA. This CDR3 region has 13 residues. Material: PBMCs, obtained before TCRalphabeta/CD19-depleted stem cell transplant. The rearrangement links TRBV29-1 to TRBJ1-2; possibly TRBD1 for D (5 bases). This receptor was obtained from a child younger than two with acute myeloid leukemia, due to receive a stem cell transplant. This chain's CDR3 is CSVGYQTAYGYTF. The CDR3 nucleotides are TGCAGCGTTGGTTACCAGACAGCTTATGGCTACACCTTC.